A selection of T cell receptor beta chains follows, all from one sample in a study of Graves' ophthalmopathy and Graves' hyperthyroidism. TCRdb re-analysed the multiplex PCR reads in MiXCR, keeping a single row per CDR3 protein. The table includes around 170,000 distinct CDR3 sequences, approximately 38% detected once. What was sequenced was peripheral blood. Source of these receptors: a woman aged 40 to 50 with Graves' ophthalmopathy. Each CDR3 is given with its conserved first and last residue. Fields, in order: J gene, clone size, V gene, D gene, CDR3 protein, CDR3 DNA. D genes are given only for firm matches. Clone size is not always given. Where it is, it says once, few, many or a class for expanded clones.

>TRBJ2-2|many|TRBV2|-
CASSLQGTNTGELFF
TGTGCCAGCAGCCTCCAGGGTACAAACACCGGGGAGCTGTTTTTT
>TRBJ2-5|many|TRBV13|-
CASSLGGNGYQETQYF
TGTGCCAGCAGCTTAGGGGGTAACGGCTACCAAGAGACCCAGTACTTC
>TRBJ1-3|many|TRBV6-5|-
CASSYSATDGNTIYF
TGTGCCAGCAGTTACTCGGCCACAGACGGAAACACCATATATTTT
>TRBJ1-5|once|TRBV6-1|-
CASSEGNNQPQHF
TGTGCCAGCAGTGAAGGTAACAATCAGCCCCAGCATTTT
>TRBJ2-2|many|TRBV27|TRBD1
CASGTGDTGELFF
TGTGCCTCCGGGACAGGGGACACCGGGGAGCTGTTTTTT
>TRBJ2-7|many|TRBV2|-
CASSEVNQLGTYEQYF
TGTGCCAGCAGTGAAGTTAATCAGCTGGGGACCTACGAGCAGTACTTC
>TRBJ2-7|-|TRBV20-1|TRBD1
CSASPGTGGYEQYF
TGCAGTGCTAGCCCCGGGACAGGGGGCTACGAGCAGTACTTC
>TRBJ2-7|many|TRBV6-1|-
CASRKPNYEQYF
TGTGCCAGCAGGAAACCCAACTACGAGCAGTACTTC
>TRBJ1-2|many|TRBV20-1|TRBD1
CSARTGQGASGYTF
TGCAGTGCTAGAACGGGACAGGGGGCGTCCGGCTACACCTTC
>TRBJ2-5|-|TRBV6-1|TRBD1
CASSEDRGLETQYF
TGTGCCAGCAGTGAGGACAGGGGGCTAGAGACCCAGTACTTC
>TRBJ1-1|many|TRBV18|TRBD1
CASSPKRQGNTEAFF
TGTGCCAGCTCTCCAAAACGACAGGGGAACACTGAAGCTTTCTTT
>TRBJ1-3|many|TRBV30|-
CAWSWGISGNTIYF
TGTGCCTGGAGTTGGGGTATCTCTGGAAACACCATATATTTT
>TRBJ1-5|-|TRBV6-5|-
CASSFGHSGNQPQHF
TGTGCCAGCAGTTTTGGACACAGTGGCAATCAGCCCCAGCATTTT
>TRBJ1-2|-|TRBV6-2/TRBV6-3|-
CASSYSAFNYGYTF
TGTGCCAGCAGTTACTCGGCGTTTAACTATGGCTACACCTTC
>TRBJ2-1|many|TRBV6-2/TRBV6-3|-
CASSDWTEGNEQFF
TGTGCCAGCAGTGACTGGACAGAGGGAAATGAGCAGTTCTTC
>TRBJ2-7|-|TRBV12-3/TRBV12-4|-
CASSFLGSYEQHF
TGTGCCAGCAGTTTTTTAGGGTCGTACGAGCAGCACTTC
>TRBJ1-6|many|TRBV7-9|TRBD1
CAISDRIHSPLHF
TGTGCCATCTCGGACAGGATTCATTCACCCCTCCACTTT
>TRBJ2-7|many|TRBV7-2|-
CASSLVAHSMYF
TGTGCCAGCAGCTTAGTGGCCCACTCGATGTACTTC
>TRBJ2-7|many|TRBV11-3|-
CASSLRGKSYEQYF
TGTGCCAGCAGCTTACGGGGGAAGTCCTACGAGCAGTACTTC
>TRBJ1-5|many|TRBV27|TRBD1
CASSQVQGASNQPQHF
TGTGCCAGCAGTCAAGTCCAGGGGGCTAGCAATCAGCCCCAGCATTTT
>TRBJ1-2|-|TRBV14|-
CASSQEYSNGYTF
TGTGCCAGCAGCCAAGAGTATAGCAATGGCTACACCTTC
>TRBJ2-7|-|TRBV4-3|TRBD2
CASSQGIAGYYEQYF
TGCGCCAGCAGCCAAGGAATAGCGGGGTACTACGAGCAGTACTTC
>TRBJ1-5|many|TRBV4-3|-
CASSQDQGRNQPQHF
TGCGCCAGCAGCCAAGATCAAGGGCGCAATCAGCCCCAGCATTTT
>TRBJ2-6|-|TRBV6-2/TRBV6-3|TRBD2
CASRPSGALMGGANVLTF
TGTGCCAGCAGGCCTAGCGGAGCCCTCATGGGGGGGGCCAACGTCCTGACTTTC
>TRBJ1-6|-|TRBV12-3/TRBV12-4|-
CASSLGVSPLHF
TGTGCCAGCAGTTTGGGGGTTTCACCCCTCCACTTT
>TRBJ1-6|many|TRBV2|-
CASSPLGAGGRSPLHF
TGTGCCAGCAGTCCTTTGGGGGCCGGGGGAAGATCACCCCTCCACTTT
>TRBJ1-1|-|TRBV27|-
CASLPLLGNTEAFF
TGTGCCAGCCTCCCCCTTTTGGGGAACACTGAAGCTTTCTTT
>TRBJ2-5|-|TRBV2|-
CASSEDPSLQETQYF
TGTGCCAGCAGTGAAGACCCTAGCCTCCAAGAGACCCAGTACTTC
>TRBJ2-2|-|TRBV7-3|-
CASSSMPAAGNTGELFF
TGTGCCAGCAGCTCCATGCCGGCAGCGGGGAACACCGGGGAGCTGTTTTTT
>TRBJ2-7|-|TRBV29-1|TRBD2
CSAARAGGVSYEQYF
TGCAGCGCCGCACGAGCGGGAGGGGTTAGCTACGAGCAGTACTTC
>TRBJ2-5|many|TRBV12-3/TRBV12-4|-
CASSKDQQETQYF
TGTGCCAGCAGTAAGGATCAACAAGAGACCCAGTACTTC
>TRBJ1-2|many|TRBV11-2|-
CASSLERANYGYTF
TGTGCCAGCAGCTTGGAAAGAGCTAACTATGGCTACACCTTC
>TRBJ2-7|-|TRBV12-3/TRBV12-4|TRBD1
CASSDRGHTYEQYF
TGTGCCAGCAGTGACAGGGGCCACACCTACGAGCAGTACTTC
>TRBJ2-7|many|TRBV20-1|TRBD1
CSAGTASYEQYF
TGCAGTGCTGGGACAGCCTCCTACGAGCAGTACTTC
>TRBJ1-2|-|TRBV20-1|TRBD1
CSASWTGRGGYGYTF
TGCAGTGCTAGTTGGACAGGGAGGGGGGGCTATGGCTACACCTTC
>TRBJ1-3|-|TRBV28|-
CADGQSSGNTIYF
TGTGCCGACGGACAGAGCTCTGGAAACACCATATATTTT
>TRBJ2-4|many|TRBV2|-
CASSEEVSKNIQYF
TGTGCCAGCAGTGAAGAAGTCAGCAAAAACATTCAGTACTTC
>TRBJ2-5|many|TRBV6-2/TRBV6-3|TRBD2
CASSYSGGWETQYF
TGTGCCAGCAGTTATTCCGGGGGGTGGGAGACCCAGTACTTC
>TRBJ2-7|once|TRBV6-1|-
CASSPKLSYEQYF
TGTGCCAGCAGTCCTAAGCTTTCCTACGAGCAGTACTTC
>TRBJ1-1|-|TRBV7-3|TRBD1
CASSVDRENTEAFF
TGTGCCAGCAGCGTCGACAGGGAGAACACTGAAGCTTTCTTT
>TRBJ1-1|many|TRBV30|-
CAWVPGTEAFF
TGTGCCTGGGTTCCCGGGACAGAAGCTTTCTTT
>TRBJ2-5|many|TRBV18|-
CASSPQGGETQYF
TGTGCCAGCTCACCACAGGGCGGCGAGACCCAGTACTTC
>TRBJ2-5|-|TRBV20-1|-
CSATDSLPETQYF
TGCAGTGCTACGGACTCGCTCCCGGAGACCCAGTACTTC
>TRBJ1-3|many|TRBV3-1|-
CASSPYSGNTIYF
TGTGCCAGCAGCCCATACTCTGGAAACACCATATATTTT
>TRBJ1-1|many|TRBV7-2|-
CASSPLGVGYTEAFF
TGTGCCAGCAGCCCGTTGGGGGTCGGGTACACTGAAGCTTTCTTT
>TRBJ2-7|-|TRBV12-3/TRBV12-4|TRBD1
CASKASGTGYEQYF
TGTGCCAGCAAGGCTAGTGGGACAGGGTACGAGCAGTACTTC
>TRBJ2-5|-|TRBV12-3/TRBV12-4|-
CASSVWLARETQYF
TGTGCCAGCAGTGTATGGCTAGCGAGGGAGACCCAGTACTTC
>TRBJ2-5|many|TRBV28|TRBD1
CASSLFLSRGGAETQYF
TGTGCCAGCAGTTTATTCCTGTCGCGAGGGGGCGCGGAGACCCAGTACTTC
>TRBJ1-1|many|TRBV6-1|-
CASSAVRENTEAFF
TGTGCCAGCAGCGCCGTGAGGGAGAACACTGAAGCTTTCTTT
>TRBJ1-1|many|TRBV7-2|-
CASSLWGANLEAFF
TGTGCCAGCAGCTTATGGGGCGCTAACTTAGAAGCTTTCTTT
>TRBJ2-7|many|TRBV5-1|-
CASSLYPSSYEQYF
TGCGCCAGCAGCTTGTACCCGAGCTCCTACGAGCAGTACTTC
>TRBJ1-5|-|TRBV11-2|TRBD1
CASSYGTGYSNQPQHF
TGTGCCAGCAGCTACGGGACAGGATATAGCAATCAGCCCCAGCATTTT
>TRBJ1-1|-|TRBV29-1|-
CSVPRGETEAFF
TGCAGCGTTCCTAGAGGGGAGACTGAAGCTTTCTTT
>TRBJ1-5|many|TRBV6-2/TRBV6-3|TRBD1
CATSRDRGRLANQPQHF
TGTGCCACCAGCCGGGACAGGGGGCGATTGGCGAATCAGCCCCAGCATTTT